This T cell receptor (beta chain) was observed in a study of blood T cells in healthy people across ages. For the study at large: Capture via template switching afforded approximately one barcoded beta molecule per two T cells.

Details on this clonotype: Its antigen is unidentified.

V was pared by 7 bases and J by 5 bases, with 6 bases of the junction left unmatched. This CDR3 region has 13 residues. Germline loops: CDR1 SQVTM, CDR2 ANQGSEA. Findings and limits, study-wide: Age advanced and TCR beta diversity per million T cells fell, roughly linearly. Estimated diversity across one million T cells was deemed an underestimate.

A second PCR, run for about 6 to 12 cycles, used a sample-barcoded 5' primer plus a J-beta primer mix. TCRdb analysed the 5' RACE reads with MiXCR anew, one entry per CDR3 protein. This table has under 800,000 distinct CDR3 sequences, roughly 21% appearing once. The source of this sequence is a man aged 65-85 years in good health. The chain recombines TRBV29-1 with TRBJ1-1; TRBD1 matches at 11 bases. Sequencing was carried out using blood. Here the CDR3 reads CSGGTGGITEAFF. The CDR3 nucleotides are TGCAGCGGAGGGACAGGGGGGATAACTGAAGCTTTCTTT.